The clone carrying this T cell receptor (beta chain) was observed once. The antigen is unknown. Germline V lookup: CDR1 SGHRS, CDR2 YFSETQ. J was trimmed by 0 bases and V by 2 bases; bases with no gene match: 10. This CDR3 comprises 18 residues. The record originates from a study of cytomegalovirus exposure and HLA in healthy donors. PCR involved 60 Vbeta and 13 Jbeta primers. TCRdb keeps only in-frame clones here, not all; method: immunoSEQ multiplex PCR. The sample carries under 300,000 clones, approximately 70% recorded once. Study-level results: A later analysis reportedly identified an Asian-associated ancestry cluster as carrying fewer N-insertions than the roughly 700-donor mean. Because they were indistinguishable, some V segments, including TRBV6-2 and TRBV6-3, were excluded. Accurate prediction of most subjects' HLA-A and HLA-B alleles from TCR beta sequences was reported.

The chain combines TRBV5-1 with TRBJ1-4, with 7 bases identical to TRBD1. The sequencing sample was made of PBMCs. The clonotype was recovered from a female donor in good health and CMV-seronegative. The CDR3 here is CASSLLTGSGATNEKLFF. CDR3 nucleotide sequence: TGCGCCAGCAGCTTATTGACAGGGTCGGGGGCAACTAATGAAAAACTGTTTTTT.